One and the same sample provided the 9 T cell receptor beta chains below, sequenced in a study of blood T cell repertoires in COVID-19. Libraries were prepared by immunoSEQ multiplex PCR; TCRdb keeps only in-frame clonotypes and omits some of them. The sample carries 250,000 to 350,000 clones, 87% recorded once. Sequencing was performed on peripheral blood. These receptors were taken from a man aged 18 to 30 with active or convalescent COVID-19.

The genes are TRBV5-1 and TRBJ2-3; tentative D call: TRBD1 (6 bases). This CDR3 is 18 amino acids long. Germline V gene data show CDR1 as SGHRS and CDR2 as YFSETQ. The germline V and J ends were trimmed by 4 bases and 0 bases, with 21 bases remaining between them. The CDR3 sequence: CASSRGIREDSSTDTQYF. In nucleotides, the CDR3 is TGCGCCAGCAGCAGGGGGATTCGAGAAGATTCTAGCACAGATACGCAGTATTTT.

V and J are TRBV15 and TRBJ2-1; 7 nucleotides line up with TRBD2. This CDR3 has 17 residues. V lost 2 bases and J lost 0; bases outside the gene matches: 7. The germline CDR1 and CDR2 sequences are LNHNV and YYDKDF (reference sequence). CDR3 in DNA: TGTGCCACCAGCAGATTGCGGGAGACTGGCTCCTACAATGAGCAGTTCTTC. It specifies CATSRLRETGSYNEQFF.

As DNA, the CDR3 is TGTGCCAGCAGCGAGGGACAGGGAGAGCAGTACTTC. This translates into CASSEGQGEQYF. J is TRBJ2-7 and V is TRBV5-4; 9 bases agree with TRBD1. Looked up from germline, CDR1 is SGHNT and CDR2 is YYREEE (reference sequence). The CDR3 sequence is 12 residues long. V shed 4 bases, J shed 7 bases, and the junction held 3 bases outside the gene matches.

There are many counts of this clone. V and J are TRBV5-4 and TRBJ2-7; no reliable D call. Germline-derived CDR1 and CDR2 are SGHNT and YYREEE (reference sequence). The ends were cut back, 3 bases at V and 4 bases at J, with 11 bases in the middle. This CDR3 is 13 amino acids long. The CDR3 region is CASSSLLEYEQYF. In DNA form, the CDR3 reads TGTGCCAGCAGCTCCCTGTTAGAGTACGAGCAGTACTTC.

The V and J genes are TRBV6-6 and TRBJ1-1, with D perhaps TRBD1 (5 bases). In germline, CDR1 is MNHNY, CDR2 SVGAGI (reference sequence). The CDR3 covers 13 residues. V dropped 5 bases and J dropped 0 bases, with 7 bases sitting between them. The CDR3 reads CASSLTVNTEAFF. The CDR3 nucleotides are TGTGCCAGCAGTCTGACAGTGAACACTGAAGCTTTCTTT.

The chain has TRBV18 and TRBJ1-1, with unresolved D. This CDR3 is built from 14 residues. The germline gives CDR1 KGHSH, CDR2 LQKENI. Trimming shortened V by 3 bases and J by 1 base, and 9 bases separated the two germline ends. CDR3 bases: TGTGCCAGCTCACCGTCGAGAGGGAACACTGAAGCTTTCTTT. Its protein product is CASSPSRGNTEAFF.

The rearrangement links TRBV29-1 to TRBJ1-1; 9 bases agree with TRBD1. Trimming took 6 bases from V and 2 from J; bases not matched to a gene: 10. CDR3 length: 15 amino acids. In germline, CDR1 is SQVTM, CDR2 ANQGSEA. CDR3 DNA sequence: TGCAGCGTCACCGGGACAGGGAGGCGTAACACTGAAGCTTTCTTT. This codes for CSVTGTGRRNTEAFF.

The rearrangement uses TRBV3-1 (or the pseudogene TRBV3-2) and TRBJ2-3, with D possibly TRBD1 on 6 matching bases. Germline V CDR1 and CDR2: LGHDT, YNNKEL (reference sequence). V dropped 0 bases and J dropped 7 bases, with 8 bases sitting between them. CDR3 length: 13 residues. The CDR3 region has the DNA TGTGCCAGCAGCCAAGAAGGGGGACATACGCAGTATTTT. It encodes CASSQEGGHTQYF.

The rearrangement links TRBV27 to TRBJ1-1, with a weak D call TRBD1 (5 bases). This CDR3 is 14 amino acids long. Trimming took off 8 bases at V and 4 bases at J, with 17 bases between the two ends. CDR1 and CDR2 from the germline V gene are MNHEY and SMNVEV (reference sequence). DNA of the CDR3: TGTGCCAGCTCTAACTCAGGGTTTGTCACTGAAGCTTTCTTT. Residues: CASSNSGFVTEAFF.